What follows describes a single TCR beta chain. As yet, its antigen is unknown. These data belong to a study of blood T cells in healthy people across ages. Then a second PCR, running roughly 7 to 11 cycles, was carried out with a sample-barcoded 5' primer and a J-beta primer mix. TCRdb independently ran MiXCR on the 5' RACE reads; one entry per CDR3 protein. The table records hundreds of thousands of distinct CDR3 sequences, 49% of them present only once. Study-level findings and limits: Naive T cell percentage and TCR beta diversity correlated strongly. Per million T cells, TCR beta diversity dropped about linearly as age rose. The study regarded diversity estimates from one million T cells as underestimates.

Samples each yielded at least 5 micrograms of total RNA. The germline gives CDR1 LGHDT, CDR2 YNNKEL (reference sequence). This CDR3 is 12 amino acids long. Trimming pared 1 base from V and 3 bases from J, leaving 4 bases between. The gene calls are TRBV3-1 and TRBJ2-7; D not certain. Sequences were obtained from blood. The clonotype comes from a woman aged 60-70 years in good health. The CDR3 DNA reads as TGTGCCAGCAGCCAAGCAATCTACGAGCAGTACTTC. It encodes CASSQAIYEQYF.